This T cell receptor beta chain was recovered during a study of blood T cell repertoires in COVID-19. Libraries were prepared by immunoSEQ multiplex PCR; TCRdb keeps only in-frame clonotypes and omits some of them. The sample yields 100,000 to 150,000 clones, 88% seen once. Trimming cost V 4 bases and J 5 bases, with 12 bases left between them. The CDR3 sequence is 13 residues long. The V gene's germline CDR1 is SQVTM and CDR2 ANQGSEA. The sample consisted of peripheral blood. This clonotype originated in a man aged 70-80 years with active COVID-19. V gene TRBV29-1 combines with J gene TRBJ1-3, with D perhaps matching TRBD1 (6 bases). DNA for the CDR3: TGCAGCGTTGTAGGGGGGGGGAGAAACACCATATATTTT. Encoded protein: CSVVGGGRNTIYF.